This TCR beta chain was recorded in a study of cytomegalovirus exposure and HLA in healthy donors. Findings and caveats of the study: After further analysis at a later stage, roughly 15,000 TCR beta sequences were associated with HLA alleles at 0.05 false discovery rate.

Use of 60 Vbeta and 13 Jbeta primers characterized the PCR. Data came from immunoSEQ multiplex PCR; TCRdb stores just in-frame clones and leaves some out. This repertoire shows a few hundred thousand clones, about 90% found once; its top ten account for about 1.7%. Per the germline V gene, CDR1 is SNHLY and CDR2 is FYNNEI. The CDR3 runs 13 residues. In its sample, this clone was seen once. Its matching antigen is unknown. Mismatch with germline at one junction end may stem from a read error. The specimen was PBMCs. The genes are TRBV2 and TRBJ2-2; TRBD1 might be the D (6 bases). This TCR was sampled from a girl aged 2 to 10 in good health and CMV-seronegative. The CDR3 sequence is CDSRTENTGELFF. Here the CDR3 DNA reads TGTGACAGCAGGACAGAGAACACCGGGGAGCTGTTTTTT.